The next 14 T cell receptor beta chains were all read from a single sample in a study of CD8+ T cells in alopecia areata. Extracted RNA was reverse transcribed, and the resulting cDNA served as sequencing template. Only in-frame clones appear in the TCRdb table, and some are missing; sequencing was by immunoSEQ multiplex PCR. The sample records 30,000 to 40,000 clones, about three quarters being singletons. Material: NKG2D-low CD8+ T cells sorted from blood. The receptor set was obtained from a human donor with alopecia areata.

This chain connects TRBV7-2 to TRBJ1-2; 8 bases are shared with TRBD1. The germline CDR1 and CDR2 sequences are SGHTA and FQGNSA. Unmatched junction bases numbered 5, after V lost 5 bases and J lost 6 bases. This CDR3 comprises 13 residues. CDR3 in amino acids: CASSLTGVDGYTF. CDR3 in DNA: TGTGCCAGCAGCCTGACAGGGGTCGATGGCTACACCTTC.

CDR3 sequence reads: CASSPTGSYNEQFF. In DNA form, the CDR3 reads TGTGCCAGCAGCCCGACAGGTTCCTACAATGAGCAGTTCTTC. The V and J genes are TRBV6-5 and TRBJ2-1; the D gene is possibly TRBD1 (6 bases). V was pared by 6 bases and J by 1 base, with 10 bases between. CDR1 and CDR2 from the germline V gene are MNHEY and SVGAGI. The CDR3 sequence is 14 residues long.

The V gene is TRBV29-1, the J gene TRBJ2-5; 10 bases map to TRBD2. The junction had 3 bases not matched to a gene; V was cut back by 5 bases and J by 3 bases. This CDR3 contains 13 residues. Germline values: CDR1 SQVTM, CDR2 ANQGSEA. The CDR3 DNA sequence: TGCAGCGTTCCAGGACTAGCGGAAGAGACCCAGTACTTC. Amino acid sequence: CSVPGLAEETQYF.

The J gene is TRBJ1-4, the V gene TRBV29-1; D call uncertain. This CDR3 comprises 13 residues. V was cut by 4 bases and J by 0 bases, with 6 bases left in between. Germline values: CDR1 SQVTM, CDR2 ANQGSEA. The chain's CDR3 is CSVVWTTNEKLFF. The CDR3 DNA follows: TGCAGCGTTGTTTGGACAACTAATGAAAAACTGTTTTTT.

The rearrangement uses TRBV29-1 and TRBJ2-4; D call uncertain. CDR1 and CDR2 (germline): SQVTM, ANQGSEA. V was clipped by 0 bases and J by 0 bases, with 15 bases between them. The CDR3 totals 17 residues. CDR3 DNA: TGCAGCGTTGAAGATCTGGGCACCGACTTAGCCAAAAACATTCAGTACTTC. This encodes CSVEDLGTDLAKNIQYF.

The rearrangement joins TRBV27 to TRBJ2-3; the D is unclear. CDR3 length: 14 residues. Deletions cut 2 bases from V and 4 bases from J, with 10 bases between. Per germline, CDR1 MNHEY and CDR2 SMNVEV (reference sequence). The CDR3 region is CASSLDLSPDTQYF. CDR3 DNA: TGTGCCAGCAGTTTAGACCTAAGCCCAGATACGCAGTATTTT.

This sequence joins TRBV5-1 and TRBJ1-1, with unresolved D. Trimming stripped 0 bases from V and 3 bases from J, with 6 bases between. Germline CDR1 is SGHRS and CDR2 is YFSETQ. CDR3 length equals 13 residues. In DNA, the CDR3 is TGCGCCAGCAGCTTGGCTCCAGACACTGAAGCTTTCTTT. It encodes CASSLAPDTEAFF.

The rearrangement joins TRBV29-1 to TRBJ2-3; the D gene is possibly TRBD2 (6 bases). Trimming removed 7 bases at V and 2 bases at J, with 13 bases between. Germline lookup yields CDR1 SQVTM and CDR2 ANQGSEA. The CDR3 spans 13 residues. The CDR3 nucleotides are TGCAGCGCCTTCGGGACTGTCACAGATACGCAGTATTTT. Encoded protein: CSAFGTVTDTQYF.

The V call is TRBV6-5, the J call TRBJ2-7; maybe TRBD1 (6 bases). CDR3 length: 13 residues. CDR1 and CDR2 (germline): MNHEY, SVGAGI. Between the trimmed V and J ends, which lost 2 bases and 3 bases, there was a span of 8 bases. The CDR3 protein is CASSYGTLYEQYF. Written as DNA, the CDR3 is TGTGCCAGCAGTTACGGGACACTCTACGAGCAGTACTTC.

The chain has TRBV19 and TRBJ2-5, with D perhaps matching TRBD1 (5 bases). V lost 11 bases and J 2 bases, leaving 15 bases between the germline ends. The germline gives CDR1 LNHDA, CDR2 SQIVND (reference sequence). CDR3 length: 13 amino acids. CDR3 nucleotide sequence: TGTGCCTGCACAGCTGGGGCTCAAGAGACCCAGTACTTC. This codes for CACTAGAQETQYF.

J is TRBJ2-3 and V is TRBV5-1; D possibly corresponds to TRBD1 (6 bases). The CDR3 has 16 amino acids. Germline assignment: CDR1 SGHRS and CDR2 YFSETQ. Trimming removed 4 bases from V and 0 bases from J, with 15 bases in between. CDR3 protein: CASSGEGDTSTDTQYF. DNA of the CDR3: TGCGCCAGCAGCGGCGAAGGGGACACAAGCACAGATACGCAGTATTTT.

The V gene is TRBV29-1, the J gene TRBJ1-2, with 8 bases matching TRBD1. V lost 5 bases and J lost 13; bases outside the gene matches: 6. CDR1 and CDR2 from the germline V gene are SQVTM and ANQGSEA. The CDR3 is 10 amino acids. The CDR3 sequence is CSVFDRGFTF. CDR3 nucleotide sequence: TGCAGCGTTTTCGACAGGGGATTCACCTTC.

The chain links TRBV9 to TRBJ2-1; D is unclear. This CDR3 is built from 18 residues. CDR1 and CDR2 (germline): SGDLS, YYNGEE. V gave up 2 bases and J gave up 0 bases, with 18 bases separating them. The CDR3 is CASSVSSEGMSSYNEQFF. DNA for the CDR3: TGTGCCAGCAGCGTTTCTTCCGAAGGGATGAGCTCCTACAATGAGCAGTTCTTC.

The chain combines TRBV6-6 with TRBJ2-7, with TRBD1 identical over 10 bases. From germline, CDR1 is MNHNY and CDR2 SVGAGI (reference sequence). The CDR3 covers 15 residues. Losses at the gene ends were 3 bases for V and 5 bases for J; bases not matched to a gene: 7. This chain's CDR3 is CASSYRGQGVDEQYF. For the CDR3, the DNA is TGTGCCAGCAGTTATCGTGGACAGGGGGTTGACGAGCAGTACTTC.